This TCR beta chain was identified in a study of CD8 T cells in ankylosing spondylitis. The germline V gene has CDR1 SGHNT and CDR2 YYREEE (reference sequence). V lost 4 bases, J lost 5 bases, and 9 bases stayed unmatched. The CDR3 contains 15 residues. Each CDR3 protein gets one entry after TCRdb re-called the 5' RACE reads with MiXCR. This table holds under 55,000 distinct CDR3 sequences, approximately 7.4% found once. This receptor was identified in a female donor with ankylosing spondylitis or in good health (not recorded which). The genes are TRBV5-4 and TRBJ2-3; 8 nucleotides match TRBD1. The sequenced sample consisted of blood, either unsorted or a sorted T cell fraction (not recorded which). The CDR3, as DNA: TGTGCCAGCAGCATGGGCCGGACAGGGCAAGATACGCAGTATTTT. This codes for CASSMGRTGQDTQYF.